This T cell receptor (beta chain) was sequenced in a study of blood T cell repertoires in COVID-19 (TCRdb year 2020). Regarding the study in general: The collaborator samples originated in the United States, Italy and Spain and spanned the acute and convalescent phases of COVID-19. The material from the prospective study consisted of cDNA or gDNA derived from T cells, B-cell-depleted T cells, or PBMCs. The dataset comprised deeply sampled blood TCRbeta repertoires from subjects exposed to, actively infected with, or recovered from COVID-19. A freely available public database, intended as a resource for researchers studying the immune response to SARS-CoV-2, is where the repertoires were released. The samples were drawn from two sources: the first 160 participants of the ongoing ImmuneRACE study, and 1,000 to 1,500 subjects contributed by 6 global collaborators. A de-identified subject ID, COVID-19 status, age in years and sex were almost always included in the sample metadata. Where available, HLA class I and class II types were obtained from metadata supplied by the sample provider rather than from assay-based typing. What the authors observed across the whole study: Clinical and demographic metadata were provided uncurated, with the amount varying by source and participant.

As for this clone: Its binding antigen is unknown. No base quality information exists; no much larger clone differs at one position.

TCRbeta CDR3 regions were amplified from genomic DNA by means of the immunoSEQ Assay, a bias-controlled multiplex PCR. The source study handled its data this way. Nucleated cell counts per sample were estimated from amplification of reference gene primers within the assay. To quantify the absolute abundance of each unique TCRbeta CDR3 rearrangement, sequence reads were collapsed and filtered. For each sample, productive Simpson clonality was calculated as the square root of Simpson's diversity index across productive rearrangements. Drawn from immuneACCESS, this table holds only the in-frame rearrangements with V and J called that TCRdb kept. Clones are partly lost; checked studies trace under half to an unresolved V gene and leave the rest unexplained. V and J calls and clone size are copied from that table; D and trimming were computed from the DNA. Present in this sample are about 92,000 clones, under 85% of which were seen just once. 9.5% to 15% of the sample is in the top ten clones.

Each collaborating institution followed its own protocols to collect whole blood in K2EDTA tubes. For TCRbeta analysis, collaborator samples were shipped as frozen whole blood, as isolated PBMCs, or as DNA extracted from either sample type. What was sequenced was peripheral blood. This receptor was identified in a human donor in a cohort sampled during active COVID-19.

The DNA reads as follows: TGCGCCAGCAGCCGGTCAGGGCAAGAGACCCAGTACTTC. This translates into CASSRSGQETQYF. The V and J segments used are TRBV4-3 and TRBJ2-5; the best D guess is TRBD1, with 5 bases matching. V was cut back by 4 bases and J by 2 bases, leaving a gap of 8 bases between them. The CDR3 measures 13 amino acids from cysteine to phenylalanine. Of the read, only the CDR3 DNA is kept; its 39 bases are in frame from base 1. According to the germline V gene, CDR1 reads LGHNA and CDR2 reads YSLEER.